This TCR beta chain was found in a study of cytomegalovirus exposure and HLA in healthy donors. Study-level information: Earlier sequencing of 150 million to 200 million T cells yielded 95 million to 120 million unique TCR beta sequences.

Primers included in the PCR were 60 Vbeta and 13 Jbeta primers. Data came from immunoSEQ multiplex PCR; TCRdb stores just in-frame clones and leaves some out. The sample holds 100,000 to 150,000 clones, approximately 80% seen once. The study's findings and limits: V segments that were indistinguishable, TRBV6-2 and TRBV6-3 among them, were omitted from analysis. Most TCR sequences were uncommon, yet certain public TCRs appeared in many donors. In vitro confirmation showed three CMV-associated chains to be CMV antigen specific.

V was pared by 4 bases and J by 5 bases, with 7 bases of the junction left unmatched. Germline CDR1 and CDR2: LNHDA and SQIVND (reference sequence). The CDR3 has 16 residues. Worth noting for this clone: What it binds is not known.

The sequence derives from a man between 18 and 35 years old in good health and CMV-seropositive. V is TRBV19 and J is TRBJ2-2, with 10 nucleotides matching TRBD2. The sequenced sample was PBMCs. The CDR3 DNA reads TGTGCCAGTAGTACCCTCGAGCGGGAGGGGACCGGGGAGCTGTTTTTT. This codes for CASSTLEREGTGELFF. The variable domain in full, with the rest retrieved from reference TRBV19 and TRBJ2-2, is DGGITQSPKYLFRKEGQNVTLSCEQNLNHDAMYWYRQDPGQGLRLIYYSQIVNDFQKGDIAEGYSVSREKKESFPLTVTSAQKNPTAFYLCASSTLEREGTGELFFGEGSRLTVL.